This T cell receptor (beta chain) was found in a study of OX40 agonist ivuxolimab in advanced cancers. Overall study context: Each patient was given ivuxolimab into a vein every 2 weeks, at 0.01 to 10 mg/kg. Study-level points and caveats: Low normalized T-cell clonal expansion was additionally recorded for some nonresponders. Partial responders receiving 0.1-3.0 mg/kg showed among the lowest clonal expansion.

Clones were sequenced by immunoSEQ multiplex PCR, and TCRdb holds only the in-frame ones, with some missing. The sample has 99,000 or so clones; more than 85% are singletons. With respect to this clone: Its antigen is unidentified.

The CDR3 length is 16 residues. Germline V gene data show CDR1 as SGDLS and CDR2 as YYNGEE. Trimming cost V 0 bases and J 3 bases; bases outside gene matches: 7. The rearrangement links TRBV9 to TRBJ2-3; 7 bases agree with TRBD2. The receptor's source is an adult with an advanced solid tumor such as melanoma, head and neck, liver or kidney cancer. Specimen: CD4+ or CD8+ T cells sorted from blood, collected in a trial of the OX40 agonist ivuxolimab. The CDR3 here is CASSVAGGSNTDTQYF. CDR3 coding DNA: TGTGCCAGCAGCGTAGCGGGCGGGAGTAATACAGATACGCAGTATTTT.